The 13 T cell receptor beta chains presented below share a single source sample, sequenced in a study of neurological immune-mediated disorders. Via MiXCR, TCRdb re-called the 5' RACE reads, giving one row per CDR3 protein. The sample lists roughly 30,000 distinct CDR3 sequences; 5.5% to 6% were seen once. Sequenced input: CD4+ T cells from blood. Receptor source: a woman in her forties or fifties in good health.

The sample holds many counts of this clonotype. The chain links TRBV5-5 to TRBJ2-2; D gene unclear. The CDR3 runs 14 residues. Trimming stripped 4 bases from V and 4 bases from J, with 11 bases between. Germline V gene lookup returns CDR1 SGHKS and CDR2 YYEKEE (reference sequence). CDR3 nucleotide sequence: TGTGCCAGCAGCCCAAATACCGGCACCGGGGAGCTGTTTTTT. This codes for CASSPNTGTGELFF.

This clonotype was seen at least ten times. This chain links TRBV20-1 with TRBJ1-5; no clear D. Between the trimmed V and J ends, which lost 6 bases and 3 bases, there was a span of 9 bases. The CDR3 consists of 12 residues. CDR1 and CDR2 from the germline V gene are DFQATT and SNEGSKA (reference sequence). CDR3 sequence (DNA): TGCAGTGCAACCGGGATCAATCAGCCCCAGCATTTT. This sequence encodes CSATGINQPQHF.

This clonotype was seen at least ten times. The chain joins TRBV20-1 to TRBJ2-3, with 7 positions matching TRBD2. With 7 bases clipped from V and 6 bases from J, the junction kept 7 bases outside the gene matches. The CDR3 runs 12 residues. CDR1 and CDR2 (germline): DFQATT, SNEGSKA (reference sequence). CDR3 in amino acids: CSGGRGSDTQYF. The CDR3 DNA reads TGCAGTGGAGGGAGGGGTAGCGATACGCAGTATTTT.

This chain joins TRBV5-6 and TRBJ2-7; 11 nucleotides line up with TRBD2. CDR1 is SGHDT and CDR2 is YYEEEE in the germline V gene. The CDR3 consists of 16 residues. With 3 bases clipped from V and 0 bases from J, the junction kept 5 bases outside the gene matches. The CDR3 spells CASSSPSGRSSYEQYF. Here the CDR3 DNA reads TGTGCCAGCAGCTCCCCTAGCGGGAGGAGCTCCTACGAGCAGTACTTC.

In this sample, this clonotype turned up many times. The gene calls are TRBV27 and TRBJ1-6, with 11 bases that match TRBD1. With V trimmed by 2 bases and J by 14 bases, 11 bases remained unmatched. The CDR3 extends over 16 amino acids. CDR1 MNHEY and CDR2 SMNVEV come from the germline V gene (reference sequence). DNA for the CDR3: TGTGCCAGCAGTTTAAAGGGGACAGGGGGATCCGCAACCCTCCACTTT. Translating gives CASSLKGTGGSATLHF.

This clonotype appeared many times. V usage is TRBV19 and J usage is TRBJ2-2; 9 bases are a match to TRBD1. The germline V gene has CDR1 LNHDA and CDR2 SQIVND (reference sequence). The CDR3 loop spans 15 amino acids. With 6 bases clipped from V and 3 bases from J, the junction kept 5 bases outside the gene matches. CDR3 residues: CASRLTGGYTGELFF. The DNA for the CDR3 is TGTGCCAGTAGGCTGACAGGGGGGTACACCGGGGAGCTGTTTTTT.

This clonotype came up many times. V and J are TRBV5-5 and TRBJ1-2; D is uncertain. Germline V gene lookup returns CDR1 SGHKS and CDR2 YYEKEE (reference sequence). V lost 2 bases, J lost 4 bases, and 6 bases lay in between. The CDR3 is made up of 12 amino acids. The DNA of the CDR3 is TGTGCCAGCAGCTTAACGGGCTATGGCTACACCTTC. Translating it yields CASSLTGYGYTF.

In this sample, this clonotype turned up many times. The rearrangement joins TRBV12-3 or TRBV12-4 to TRBJ2-7; D remains ambiguous. The CDR3 spans 11 residues. V lost 1 base to trimming and J lost 7 bases, with 5 bases between them. The CDR3 sequence: CASSLVGEQYF. The CDR3 nucleotides are TGTGCCAGCAGTTTAGTAGGGGAGCAGTACTTC.

This clonotype appeared many times. The J gene is TRBJ1-6, the V gene TRBV27; TRBD1 aligns across 9 bases. The V and J ends lost 2 bases and 14 bases, in that order; junction bases with no gene match: 7. CDR1 and CDR2 (germline): MNHEY, SMNVEV (reference sequence). The CDR3 sequence is 14 residues long. CDR3 nucleotide sequence: TGTGCCAGCAGTTTACGGACAGGGGCCTCGTCCCTCCACTTT. Protein: CASSLRTGASSLHF.

This clonotype was found many times. The chain has TRBV7-2 and TRBJ1-2, with 10 bases fitting TRBD1. V trimming: 2 bases; J trimming: 1 base; junction bases outside the gene matches: 7. The CDR3 has 17 amino acids. Germline assignment: CDR1 SGHTA and CDR2 FQGNSA. The CDR3: CASSLLGGTGDNYGYTF. The CDR3 region has the DNA TGTGCCAGCAGCTTACTAGGCGGGACAGGGGATAACTATGGCTACACCTTC.

This clonotype was observed at least ten times. This chain connects TRBV6-5 to TRBJ1-6; D gene ambiguous. V lost 2 bases and J 7 bases, leaving 12 bases between the germline ends. Germline CDR1 is MNHEY and CDR2 is SVGAGI. The CDR3 consists of 15 residues. DNA for the CDR3: TGTGCCAGCAGTTACCTTCGCGGCGGCAATTCACCCCTCCACTTT. Translated, it gives CASSYLRGGNSPLHF.

This clonotype was detected many times. This sequence joins TRBV20-1 and TRBJ2-1, with 11 bases that match TRBD2. V trimming: 4 bases; J trimming: 9 bases; junction bases outside the gene matches: 8. Germline V gives CDR1 DFQATT, CDR2 SNEGSKA (reference sequence). CDR3 size: 14 residues. The CDR3 sequence is CSATLAGGRSEQFF. In DNA form, the CDR3 reads TGCAGTGCTACTCTAGCGGGAGGAAGGAGTGAGCAGTTCTTC.

This clonotype was counted many times. The chain joins TRBV12-3 or TRBV12-4 to TRBJ2-1, with 7 bases that match TRBD1. The V and J ends lost 5 bases and 10 bases, in that order; junction bases with no gene match: 8. This CDR3 spans 13 amino acids. The CDR3 nucleotides read TGTGCCAGCAGTCGCAGGGGGTTGGGGGAGCAGTTCTTC. It translates to CASSRRGLGEQFF.